A selection of T cell receptor beta chains follows, all from one sample in a study of T cell changes during pregnancy in multiple sclerosis. This table comes from immunoSEQ multiplex PCR, and its TCRdb copy is limited to in-frame clones, with some not included. The data show roughly 100,000 clones, with roughly 93% seen just once and about 0.88% held by the top ten. This sample comprised peripheral blood, obtained after pregnancy. The receptors derive from a female donor with multiple sclerosis, enrolled in a pregnancy study. Each CDR3 is given with its conserved first and last residue. The D gene is left open where the match is weak. Clone sizes are given selectively: once, few, many, or a class where the clone is expanded.

v_gene: TRBV18
len: 16
d_gene: TRBD2
abundance: -
j_gene: TRBJ2-1
CDR3nt: TGTGCCAGCTCACCTCCGGGGCGGGAGAGCTACAATGAGCAGTTCTTC
CDR3aa: CASSPPGRESYNEQFF

v_gene: TRBV27
len: 13
d_gene: -
abundance: -
j_gene: TRBJ2-3
CDR3nt: TGTGCCAGCAGGGGGGGAAGTACAGATACGCAGTATTTT
CDR3aa: CASRGGSTDTQYF

v_gene: TRBV7-8
len: 15
d_gene: -
abundance: -
j_gene: TRBJ1-1
CDR3nt: TGTGCCAGCAGCTTAGAGTCAGGGATGAACACTGAAGCTTTCTTT
CDR3aa: CASSLESGMNTEAFF

v_gene: TRBV7-8
len: 15
d_gene: TRBD2
abundance: -
j_gene: TRBJ2-7
CDR3nt: TGTGCCAGCAGCGTCCCTAGCGGTCCCTTTGATGAGCAGTACTTC
CDR3aa: CASSVPSGPFDEQYF

v_gene: TRBV19
len: 14
d_gene: -
abundance: few
j_gene: TRBJ1-1
CDR3nt: TGTGCCAGTAGTAGACAGACCATGAACACTGAAGCTTTCTTT
CDR3aa: CASSRQTMNTEAFF

v_gene: TRBV27
len: 15
d_gene: TRBD2
abundance: -
j_gene: TRBJ2-7
CDR3nt: TGTGCCAGCAGTCCCGGGACTAGCGGGAGGGCGGGGCAGTACTTC
CDR3aa: CASSPGTSGRAGQYF

v_gene: TRBV9
len: 14
d_gene: -
abundance: -
j_gene: TRBJ2-5
CDR3nt: TGTGCCAGCAGCGTAGGGACAAAGGGAGAGACCCAGTACTTC
CDR3aa: CASSVGTKGETQYF

v_gene: TRBV28
len: 14
d_gene: -
abundance: -
j_gene: TRBJ1-4
CDR3nt: TGTGCCAGCAGGGGGCCAGCAACTAATGAAAAACTGTTTTTT
CDR3aa: CASRGPATNEKLFF

v_gene: TRBV7-2
len: 14
d_gene: TRBD2
abundance: -
j_gene: TRBJ2-3
CDR3nt: TGTGCCAGCAGCCGACTAGCGGGGGCCTATACGCAGTATTTT
CDR3aa: CASSRLAGAYTQYF

v_gene: TRBV19
len: 16
d_gene: -
abundance: -
j_gene: TRBJ1-3
CDR3nt: TGTGCCAGTAGTATCCGGGATCCTAACTCTGGAAACACCATATATTTT
CDR3aa: CASSIRDPNSGNTIYF

v_gene: TRBV4-3
len: 15
d_gene: -
abundance: -
j_gene: TRBJ1-2
CDR3nt: TGCGCCAGCAGCCAAGACCCCGGGGAGTTGCGGGGCTACACCTTC
CDR3aa: CASSQDPGELRGYTF

v_gene: TRBV18
len: 16
d_gene: TRBD2
abundance: once
j_gene: TRBJ2-5
CDR3nt: TGTGCCAGCTCACCACTGCTAGCGGGGGGGCAAGAGACCCAGTACTTC
CDR3aa: CASSPLLAGGQETQYF

v_gene: TRBV10-3
len: 15
d_gene: TRBD1
abundance: -
j_gene: TRBJ1-2
CDR3nt: TGTGCCATCACCCCCTCGACAGGGGCCGACTATGGCTACACCTTC
CDR3aa: CAITPSTGADYGYTF

v_gene: TRBV9
len: 14
d_gene: -
abundance: -
j_gene: TRBJ1-1
CDR3nt: TGTGCCAGCAGCGCTGACAACTTCGGCACTGAAGCTTTCTTT
CDR3aa: CASSADNFGTEAFF

v_gene: TRBV9
len: 13
d_gene: -
abundance: -
j_gene: TRBJ2-1
CDR3nt: TGTGCCAGCAGCGTTTATGGCGGGAATGAGCAGTTCTTC
CDR3aa: CASSVYGGNEQFF

v_gene: TRBV9
len: 15
d_gene: -
abundance: -
j_gene: TRBJ1-4
CDR3nt: TGTGCCAGCAGCGGTACAGGGACGGCTAGTGAAAAACTGTTTTTT
CDR3aa: CASSGTGTASEKLFF

v_gene: TRBV5-1
len: 18
d_gene: TRBD2
abundance: -
j_gene: TRBJ2-4
CDR3nt: TGCGCCAGCAGCTTGGCAAGCTTAGCGGGAGGGTCCAAAAACATTCAGTACTTC
CDR3aa: CASSLASLAGGSKNIQYF

v_gene: TRBV29-1
len: 13
d_gene: TRBD1
abundance: -
j_gene: TRBJ2-4
CDR3nt: TGCAGCGTTGAAGGACAGGGGAAAAACATTCAGTACTTC
CDR3aa: CSVEGQGKNIQYF

v_gene: TRBV27
len: 13
d_gene: -
abundance: -
j_gene: TRBJ1-1
CDR3nt: TGTGCCAGCAGTTTCGGAAGGGGGACTGAAGCTTTCTTT
CDR3aa: CASSFGRGTEAFF

v_gene: TRBV6-6
len: 14
d_gene: -
abundance: -
j_gene: TRBJ1-1
CDR3nt: TGTGCCAGCACCAGAGACAGGACTAACACTGAAGCTTTCTTT
CDR3aa: CASTRDRTNTEAFF

v_gene: TRBV18
len: 13
d_gene: TRBD1
abundance: -
j_gene: TRBJ1-1
CDR3nt: TGTGCCAGCTCACCAGCGGACAGGGTAAAAGCTTTCTTT
CDR3aa: CASSPADRVKAFF

v_gene: TRBV6-5
len: 14
d_gene: TRBD1
abundance: -
j_gene: TRBJ2-5
CDR3nt: TGTGCCAGCAGTTACGGCAGGGGGTTGGAGACCCAGTACTTC
CDR3aa: CASSYGRGLETQYF

v_gene: TRBV7-9
len: 17
d_gene: -
abundance: once
j_gene: TRBJ2-6
CDR3nt: TGTGCCAGCAGCTCGGTTACCCCTAACTCTGGGGCCAACGTCCTGACTTTC
CDR3aa: CASSSVTPNSGANVLTF